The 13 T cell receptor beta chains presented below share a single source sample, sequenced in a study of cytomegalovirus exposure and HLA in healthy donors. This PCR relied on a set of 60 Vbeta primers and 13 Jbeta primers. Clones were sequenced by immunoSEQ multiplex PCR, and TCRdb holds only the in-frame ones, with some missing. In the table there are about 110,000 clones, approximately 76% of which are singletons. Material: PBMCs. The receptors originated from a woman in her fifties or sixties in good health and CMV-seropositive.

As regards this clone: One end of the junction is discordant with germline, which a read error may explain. The CDR3 protein is CANSVEGDSYNEQFF. CDR3 DNA: TGTGCCAACAGCGTAGAGGGGGATTCCTACAATGAGCAGTTCTTC. The V gene is TRBV9, the J gene TRBJ2-1, with D possibly matching TRBD1 (6 bases). Germline V CDR1 and CDR2: SGDLS, YYNGEE. The CDR3 extends over 15 amino acids.

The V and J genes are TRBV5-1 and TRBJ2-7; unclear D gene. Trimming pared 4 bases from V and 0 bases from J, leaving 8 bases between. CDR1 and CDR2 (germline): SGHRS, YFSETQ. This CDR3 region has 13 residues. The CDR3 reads CASSLTYSYEQYF. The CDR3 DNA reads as TGCGCCAGCAGCCTCACATACTCCTACGAGCAGTACTTC.

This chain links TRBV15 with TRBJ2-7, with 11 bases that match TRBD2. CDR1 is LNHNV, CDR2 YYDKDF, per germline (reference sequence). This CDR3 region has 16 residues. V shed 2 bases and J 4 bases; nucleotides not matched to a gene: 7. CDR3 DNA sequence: TGTGCCACCAGCAGACGGACTAGCGGGTACGAATACGAGCAGTACTTC. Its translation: CATSRRTSGYEYEQYF.

CDR3: CASRSTQGSPEAFF. DNA for the CDR3: TGTGCCAGCCGATCGACCCAGGGAAGCCCCGAAGCTTTCTTT. The V call is TRBV27, the J call TRBJ1-1; a possible D gene is TRBD1 (5 bases). The germline V gene has CDR1 MNHEY and CDR2 SMNVEV (reference sequence). Trimming removed 8 bases at V and 8 bases at J, with 21 bases between. There are 14 residues in the CDR3.

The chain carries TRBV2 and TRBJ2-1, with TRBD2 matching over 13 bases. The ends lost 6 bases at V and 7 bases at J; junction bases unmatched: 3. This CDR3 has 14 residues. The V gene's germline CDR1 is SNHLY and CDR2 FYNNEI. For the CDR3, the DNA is TGTGCCAGCAGCAGGACTAGCGGGAGTAATGAGCAGTTCTTC. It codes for CASSRTSGSNEQFF.

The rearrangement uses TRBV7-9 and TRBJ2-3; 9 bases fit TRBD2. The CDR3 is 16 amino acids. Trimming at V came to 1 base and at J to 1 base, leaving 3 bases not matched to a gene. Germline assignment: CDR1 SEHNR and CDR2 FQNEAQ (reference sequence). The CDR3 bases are TGTGCCAGCAGCTTAGGCCTAGCGGGGCGCACAGATACGCAGTATTTT. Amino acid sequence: CASSLGLAGRTDTQYF.

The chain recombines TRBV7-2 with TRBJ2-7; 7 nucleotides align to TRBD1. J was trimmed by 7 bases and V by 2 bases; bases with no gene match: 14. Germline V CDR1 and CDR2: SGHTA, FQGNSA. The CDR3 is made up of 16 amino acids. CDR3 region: CASSLIRTGAPREQYF. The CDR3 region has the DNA TGTGCCAGCAGCTTAATCAGGACAGGAGCCCCTAGGGAGCAGTACTTC.

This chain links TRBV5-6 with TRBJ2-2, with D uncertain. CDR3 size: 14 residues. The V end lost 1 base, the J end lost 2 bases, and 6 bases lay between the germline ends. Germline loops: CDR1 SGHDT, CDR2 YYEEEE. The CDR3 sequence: CASSLIINTGELFF. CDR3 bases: TGTGCCAGCAGCTTGATAATAAACACCGGGGAGCTGTTTTTT.

The CDR3 region is CASSPQDTPSRETQYF. Here the CDR3 DNA reads TGTGCCAGCAGTCCCCAGGACACTCCTTCTAGGGAGACCCAGTACTTC. V is TRBV5-6 and J is TRBJ2-5; a weak D match, TRBD1 (5 bases). This CDR3 region has 16 residues. V gave up 5 bases and J gave up 5 bases, with 22 bases separating them. CDR1 SGHDT and CDR2 YYEEEE come from the germline V gene.

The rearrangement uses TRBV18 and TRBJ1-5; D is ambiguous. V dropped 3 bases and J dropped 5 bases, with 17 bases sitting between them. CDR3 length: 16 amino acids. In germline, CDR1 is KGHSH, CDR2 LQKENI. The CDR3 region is CASSPWAVQLDQPQHF. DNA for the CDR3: TGTGCCAGCTCACCCTGGGCCGTTCAACTCGATCAGCCCCAGCATTTT. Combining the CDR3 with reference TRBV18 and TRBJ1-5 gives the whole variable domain NAGVMQNPRHLVRRRGQEARLRCSPMKGHSHVYWYRQLPEEGLKFMVYLQKENIIDESGMPKERFSAEFPKEGPSILRIQQVVRGDSAAYFCASSPWAVQLDQPQHFGDGTRLSIL.

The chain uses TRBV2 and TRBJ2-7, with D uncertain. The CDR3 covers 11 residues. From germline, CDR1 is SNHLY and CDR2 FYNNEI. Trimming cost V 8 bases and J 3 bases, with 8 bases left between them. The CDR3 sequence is CASRQFYEQYF. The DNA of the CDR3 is TGTGCCAGCCGCCAGTTCTACGAGCAGTACTTC. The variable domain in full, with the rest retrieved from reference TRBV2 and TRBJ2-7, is EPEVTQTPSHQVTQMGQEVILRCVPISNHLYFYWYRQILGQKVEFLVSFYNNEISEKSEIFDDQFSVERPDGSNFTLKIRSTKLEDSAMYFCASRQFYEQYFGPGTRLTVT.

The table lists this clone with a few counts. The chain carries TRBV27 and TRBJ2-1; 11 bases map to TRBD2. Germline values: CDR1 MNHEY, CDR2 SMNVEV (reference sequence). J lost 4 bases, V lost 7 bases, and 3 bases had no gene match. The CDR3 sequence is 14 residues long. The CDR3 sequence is CASTSGGLYNEQFF. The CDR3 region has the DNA TGTGCCAGCACTAGCGGGGGGCTTTACAATGAGCAGTTCTTC.

The CDR3 coding sequence is TGTGCCAGCAGTGCGCAGGGGTATGGCTACACCTTC. Its translation: CASSAQGYGYTF. This sequence joins TRBV2 and TRBJ1-2; D possibly corresponds to TRBD1 (6 bases). The CDR3 has 12 residues. Looked up from germline, CDR1 is SNHLY and CDR2 is FYNNEI. Trimming shortened V by 4 bases and J by 5 bases, and 8 bases separated the two germline ends.